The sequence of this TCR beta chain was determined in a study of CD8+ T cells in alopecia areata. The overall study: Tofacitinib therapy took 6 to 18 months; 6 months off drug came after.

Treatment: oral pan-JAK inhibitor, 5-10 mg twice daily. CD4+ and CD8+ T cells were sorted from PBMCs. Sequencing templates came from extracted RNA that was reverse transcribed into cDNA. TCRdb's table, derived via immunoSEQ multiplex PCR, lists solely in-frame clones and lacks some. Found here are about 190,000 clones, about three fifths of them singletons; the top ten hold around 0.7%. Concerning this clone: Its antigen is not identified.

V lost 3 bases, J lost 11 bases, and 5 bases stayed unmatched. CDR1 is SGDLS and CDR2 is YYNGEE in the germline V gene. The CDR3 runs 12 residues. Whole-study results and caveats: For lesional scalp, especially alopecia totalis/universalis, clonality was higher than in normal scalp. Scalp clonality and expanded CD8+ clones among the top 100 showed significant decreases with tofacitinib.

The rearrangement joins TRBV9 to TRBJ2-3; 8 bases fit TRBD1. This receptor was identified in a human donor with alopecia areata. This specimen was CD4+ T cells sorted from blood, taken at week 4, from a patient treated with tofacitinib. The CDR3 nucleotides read TGTGCCAGCAGCGGAGGACAGGGCAAGCAGTATTTT. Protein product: CASSGGQGKQYF.